One sample yielded the 27 T cell receptor beta chains listed below, sequenced in a study of blood T cell repertoires in COVID-19. Sequenced by immunoSEQ multiplex PCR; TCRdb stores in-frame clones only, minus some. The sample carries about 170,000 clones, around 87% recorded once. The sequenced material came from peripheral blood. The source of these receptors is a man aged 18 to 29 with active or convalescent COVID-19.

The chain carries TRBV6-2 or TRBV6-3 and TRBJ1-5; TRBD1 might be the D (5 bases). Germline V gene sequence: CDR1 MNHEY, CDR2 SVGEGT. Trimming cost V 2 bases and J 0 bases, with 20 bases left between them. The CDR3 covers 19 residues. CDR3 bases: TGTGCCAGCAGTTACGAGGCAGGGATGGCGTCGGATAGCAATCAGCCCCAGCATTTT. Protein product: CASSYEAGMASDSNQPQHF.

The V and J genes are TRBV10-1 and TRBJ2-5; D ambiguous. The CDR3 runs to 11 residues. Germline lookup yields CDR1 WNHNN and CDR2 SYGVQD (reference sequence). The V gene lost 0 bases and the J gene lost 7 bases, with 3 bases spanning the gap. CDR3 protein: CASSESGTQYF. CDR3 coding DNA: TGCGCCAGCAGTGAGTCCGGGACCCAGTACTTC.

This chain connects TRBV29-1 to TRBJ1-1; the D is unclear. The CDR3 covers 11 residues. Germline V CDR1 and CDR2: SQVTM, ANQGSEA. The V gene lost 6 bases and the J gene lost 4 bases, with 9 bases spanning the gap. CDR3 residues: CSVQASTEAFF. CDR3 coding DNA: TGCAGCGTCCAGGCGAGCACTGAAGCTTTCTTT.

V and J are TRBV11-2 and TRBJ1-2; D is uncertain. Trimming pared 4 bases from V and 2 bases from J, leaving 8 bases between. There are 13 residues in the CDR3. The germline V gene encodes CDR1 SGHAT and CDR2 FQNNGV. The CDR3 protein is CASSSVSNYGYTF. Written as DNA, the CDR3 is TGTGCCAGCAGCTCCGTCTCCAACTATGGCTACACCTTC.

The V call is TRBV28, the J call TRBJ1-3; 11 bases agree with TRBD1. The CDR3 length is 17 residues. Germline V gives CDR1 MDHEN, CDR2 SYDVKM. The ends lost 5 bases at V and 9 bases at J; junction bases unmatched: 15. CDR3 nucleotide sequence: TGTGCCAGCAGTCTACCCTCCGGGACAGGGGGGGAGTCCACCATATATTTT. Its protein product is CASSLPSGTGGESTIYF.

This chain joins TRBV12-3 or TRBV12-4 and TRBJ1-2; TRBD1 might be the D (6 bases). Trimming stripped 3 bases from V and 3 bases from J, with 8 bases between. The CDR3 has 13 amino acids. Written as DNA, the CDR3 is TGTGCCAGCAGTTTCCAGGGGTACTATGGCTACACCTTC. This sequence encodes CASSFQGYYGYTF.

The chain combines TRBV10-3 with TRBJ1-2; TRBD1 aligns across 7 bases. Germline values: CDR1 ENHRY, CDR2 SYGVKD. The CDR3 runs to 15 residues. The V and J ends lost 8 bases and 2 bases, in that order; junction bases with no gene match: 11. The CDR3 coding sequence is TGTGCCATCGCTACAACGACAGGGTACAACTATGGCTACACCTTC. Residues: CAIATTTGYNYGYTF.

This clone showed up just a few times. V gene TRBV6-5 combines with J gene TRBJ1-1; D remains unclear. V was shortened by 2 bases and J by 6 bases, with 10 bases between the two germline ends. The CDR3 covers 13 residues. Germline CDR1 reads MNHEY; CDR2 reads SVGAGI. In DNA, the CDR3 is TGTGCCAGCAGTTACGGGCAGCACTCTGAAGCTTTCTTT. Translation gives CASSYGQHSEAFF.

This clone is a singleton in its sample. V and J are TRBV7-9 and TRBJ2-5, with 9 bases that match TRBD2. The CDR3 length is 16 residues. Germline CDR1 is SEHNR and CDR2 is FQNEAQ (reference sequence). With 2 bases clipped from V and 5 bases from J, the junction kept 9 bases outside the gene matches. CDR3 in DNA: TGTGCCAGCAGCTTATATGGCGGGAGGGCCGGGGAGACCCAGTACTTC. Translated, it gives CASSLYGGRAGETQYF.

A single count supports this clone. The genes are TRBV12-5 and TRBJ1-5; D call uncertain. The CDR3 is made up of 16 amino acids. Trimming removed 8 bases from V and 0 bases from J, with 17 bases in between. In germline, CDR1 is LGHNT, CDR2 FRNRAP. DNA for the CDR3: TGTGCTAGTTCCGCGGGCGACGGGTGTAGCAATCAGCCCCAGCATTTT. It yields the protein CASSAGDGCSNQPQHF. The variable domain in full, with the rest retrieved from reference TRBV12-5 and TRBJ1-5, is DARVTQTPRHKVTEMGQEVTMRCQPILGHNTVFWYRQTMMQGLELLAYFRNRAPLDDSGMPKDRFSAEMPDATLATLKIQPSEPRDSAVYFCASSAGDGCSNQPQHFGDGTRLSIL.

Of note for this clone: Other DNA sequences in this specimen translate into the identical CDR3. The chain uses TRBV18 and TRBJ1-5, with D possibly TRBD1 on 5 matching bases. Trimming left V 3 bases short and J 5 bases short, with 8 bases between. This CDR3 has 13 residues. Germline values: CDR1 KGHSH, CDR2 LQKENI. CDR3 DNA: TGTGCCAGCTCACCGGGCAGGGATCAGCCCCAGCATTTT. It specifies CASSPGRDQPQHF.

The chain couples TRBV5-1 to TRBJ1-1, with D possibly matching TRBD1 (5 bases). The germline V and J ends were trimmed by 5 bases and 4 bases, with 15 bases remaining between them. This CDR3 has 14 amino acids. Germline V gene sequence: CDR1 SGHRS, CDR2 YFSETQ. Written as DNA, the CDR3 is TGCGCCAGCAGAGGGGAGGGGTCGGTCACTGAAGCTTTCTTT. Amino acid sequence: CASRGEGSVTEAFF.

V gene TRBV3-1 (or the pseudogene TRBV3-2) combines with J gene TRBJ1-5; 7 bases are a match to TRBD1. The CDR3 has 19 amino acids. CDR1 is LGHDT, CDR2 YNNKEL, per germline (reference sequence). J gave up 0 bases and V 3 bases, and 14 bases lay outside the gene matches. CDR3 residues: CASSHYRQGRNYSNQPQHF. The CDR3 DNA reads as TGTGCCAGCAGCCACTATCGACAGGGCAGGAATTATAGCAATCAGCCCCAGCATTTT.

This rearrangement joins TRBV7-6 to TRBJ1-1; D is undetermined. The length of the CDR3 is 15 residues. The ends were cut back, 1 base at V and 0 bases at J, with 9 bases in the middle. CDR1 and CDR2 (germline): SGHVS, FNYEAQ. CDR3 protein: CASSLVTNLNTEAFF. In DNA form, the CDR3 reads TGTGCCAGCAGCTTAGTTACAAACCTGAACACTGAAGCTTTCTTT.

DNA of the CDR3: TGTGCCAGCAGCTCGGGACAGGGCTATCCAGTAGCTTTCTTT. Encoded protein: CASSSGQGYPVAFF. The chain links TRBV2 to TRBJ1-1; TRBD1 matches at 9 bases. Germline V lookup: CDR1 SNHLY, CDR2 FYNNEI. Trimming cost V 6 bases and J 10 bases; bases outside gene matches: 12. The CDR3 runs 14 residues.

The V and J genes are TRBV7-2 and TRBJ2-7; 8 bases match TRBD1. The CDR3 is 13 amino acids. With 3 bases clipped from V and 9 bases from J, the junction kept 7 bases outside the gene matches. Germline lookup yields CDR1 SGHTA and CDR2 FQGNSA. Written as DNA, the CDR3 is TGTGCCAGCAGCTTTGGACAGGGAGAAGGGCAGTACGTC. Translated: CASSFGQGEGQYV.

The rearrangement links TRBV7-2 to TRBJ1-1; no reliable D call. The CDR3 is 14 amino acids. Trimming stripped 5 bases from V and 1 base from J, with 11 bases between. The germline gives CDR1 SGHTA, CDR2 FQGNSA. The CDR3 sequence is CASSGNGGNTEAFF. The CDR3 coding sequence is TGTGCCAGCAGCGGTAACGGTGGGAACACTGAAGCTTTCTTT.

The rearrangement links TRBV6-5 to TRBJ1-5, with 7 bases that match TRBD1. The germline CDR1 and CDR2 sequences are MNHEY and SVGAGI. V lost 2 bases, J lost 2 bases, and 3 bases stayed unmatched. The CDR3 sequence is 15 residues long. CDR3 in amino acids: CASSYSQGGNQPQHF. The CDR3 nucleotides read TGTGCCAGCAGTTACAGCCAGGGGGGCAATCAGCCCCAGCATTTT.

Comment on this clone: This could be a read error, since a much larger clone is one nucleotide away. The chain joins TRBV6-6 to TRBJ1-3; D perhaps matches TRBD1 (5 bases). Germline assignment: CDR1 MNHNY and CDR2 SVGAGI (reference sequence). Trimming cost V 6 bases and J 4 bases, with 7 bases left between them. The CDR3 runs to 12 residues. CDR3 sequence (DNA): TGTGCCAGCAGGTCAGGGGGAAACACCATATATTTT. Translating it yields CASRSGGNTIYF.

The V and J genes are TRBV6-5 and TRBJ2-5; D is possibly TRBD1 (5 bases). Per the germline V gene, CDR1 is MNHEY and CDR2 is SVGAGI. The germline V and J ends were trimmed by 0 bases and 6 bases, with 14 bases remaining between them. CDR3 length equals 15 residues. In nucleotides, the CDR3 is TGTGCCAGCAGTTACTCATGGCAGGGCCGGAAGACCCAGTACTTC. Its translation: CASSYSWQGRKTQYF.

This clone turned up a few times. V usage is TRBV19 and J usage is TRBJ2-2; D gene ambiguous. Per germline, CDR1 LNHDA and CDR2 SQIVND (reference sequence). CDR3 size: 14 residues. V lost 5 bases to trimming and J lost 1 base, with 8 bases between them. The CDR3 loop reads CASSVAMNTGELFF. The CDR3 bases are TGTGCCAGTAGTGTTGCGATGAACACCGGGGAGCTGTTTTTT. The variable domain in full, completed from reference TRBV19 and TRBJ2-2, reads DGGITQSPKYLFRKEGQNVTLSCEQNLNHDAMYWYRQDPGQGLRLIYYSQIVNDFQKGDIAEGYSVSREKKESFPLTVTSAQKNPTAFYLCASSVAMNTGELFFGEGSRLTVL.

The chain links TRBV6-5 to TRBJ1-5; 9 bases map to TRBD1. V lost 2 bases to trimming and J lost 10 bases; unmatched junction nucleotides: 0. CDR3 size: 12 residues. Germline CDR1 and CDR2: MNHEY and SVGAGI. CDR3 sequence (DNA): TGTGCCAGCAGTTACACAGGGGGCCCCCAGCATTTT. It is translated as CASSYTGGPQHF.

This clone was counted a single time. V gene TRBV11-2 combines with J gene TRBJ1-6; no clear D. CDR3 length: 15 residues. Looked up from germline, CDR1 is SGHAT and CDR2 is FQNNGV. The V end lost 3 bases, the J end lost 4 bases, and 10 bases lay between the germline ends. CDR3 protein: CASSFTVMYNSPLHF. The CDR3 region has the DNA TGTGCCAGCAGCTTCACAGTCATGTATAATTCACCCCTCCACTTT.

The genes are TRBV15 and TRBJ1-2; 7 bases line up with TRBD1. The germline V gene encodes CDR1 LNHNV and CDR2 YYDKDF (reference sequence). V gave up 3 bases and J gave up 8 bases; unmatched junction bases: 12. CDR3 length: 15 residues. In DNA form, the CDR3 reads TGTGCCACCAGCAGCGAGACAGGGCCGAGAGACGGCTACACCTTC. Translation gives CATSSETGPRDGYTF.

The V call is TRBV13, the J call TRBJ2-1, with 11 positions matching TRBD2. Trimming took 0 bases from V and 7 from J; bases not matched to a gene: 5. The CDR3 is 16 residues long. Germline loops: CDR1 PRHDT, CDR2 FYEKMQ (reference sequence). The CDR3 nucleotides read TGTGCCAGCAGCTTAGGGCTAGCGGGAGGCGCAAATGAGCAGTTCTTC. This gives the protein CASSLGLAGGANEQFF.

V gene TRBV6-5 combines with J gene TRBJ1-5, with D possibly being TRBD1 (6 bases). The ends were cut back, 0 bases at V and 7 bases at J, with 13 bases in the middle. The V gene's germline CDR1 is MNHEY and CDR2 SVGAGI. The CDR3 spans 15 residues. CDR3 in DNA: TGTGCCAGCAGTTACTCACGGACAGCGGGGCAGCCCCAGCATTTT. The encoded protein is CASSYSRTAGQPQHF.

DNA of the CDR3: TGTGCCAGCAGCGTAGCTCAGGGTTGGGATGAAAAACTGTTTTTT. This sequence encodes CASSVAQGWDEKLFF. The rearrangement joins TRBV9 to TRBJ1-4; tentative D call: TRBD1 (5 bases). This CDR3 is built from 15 residues. The germline V and J ends were trimmed by 0 bases and 6 bases, with 12 bases remaining between them. The germline V gene has CDR1 SGDLS and CDR2 YYNGEE.